Presented here are 3 T cell receptor beta chains from one specimen sequenced in a study of patients and donors after allogeneic stem cell transplantation. MiXCR was run by TCRdb on the RT-PCR reads, yielding one entry per CDR3 protein. The table has 400,000 to 450,000 distinct CDR3 sequences, approximately 16% seen once. The sample consisted of blood, either unsorted or a sorted T cell fraction (not recorded which). All receptors derive from a human donor who was either an allogeneic HSCT recipient or a stem cell or donor lymphocyte infusion donor (not recorded which). It is not recorded whose cells these are; they may come from a transplant donor.

This clonotype was recorded a few times. This chain links TRBV5-8 with TRBJ2-7; 8 nucleotides line up with TRBD1. CDR1 and CDR2 (germline): SGHTS, YDEGEE. This CDR3 has 14 residues. The trim removed 1 base at V and 5 bases at J, leaving 5 bases unmatched. The CDR3: CASSLRTGLHEQYF. Here the CDR3 DNA reads TGTGCCAGCAGCTTGAGGACAGGGTTGCACGAGCAGTACTTC.

This clonotype has only a few counts. This chain links TRBV5-6 with TRBJ2-7; TRBD1 matches 9 bases. There are 13 residues in the CDR3. V shed 4 bases and J 5 bases; nucleotides not matched to a gene: 4. Germline assignment: CDR1 SGHDT and CDR2 YYEEEE. The CDR3 bases are TGTGCCAGCAGCAGGGACAGGGAGGACGAGCAGTACTTC. Encoded protein: CASSRDREDEQYF.

The chain is built from TRBV29-1 and TRBJ2-2; 9 nucleotides line up with TRBD1. Germline trimming cut 0 bases from V and 6 bases from J; bases unmatched to any gene: 8. This CDR3 has 16 residues. Germline CDR1 SQVTM, CDR2 ANQGSEA. This CDR3 reads CSVEDLVTGGPGELFF. CDR3 coding DNA: TGCAGCGTTGAAGATCTTGTGACAGGGGGACCCGGGGAGCTGTTTTTT.